The entry that follows covers one TCR beta chain sequence. Its binding antigen is unknown. Base qualities are not provided; no much larger clone lies one nucleotide away. The data were taken from a study of cytomegalovirus exposure and HLA in healthy donors (dated by TCRdb to between 2016 and 2019). The study in broad terms: In an earlier analysis of under 750 of the donors, about 260 Gb of sequence data and 100 million or so unique TCR beta sequences from about 179 million T cells were reported. Roughly 300 gigabases of sequencing data and around 80 million unique TCR sequences made up an early release that covered over 550 HLA-typed donors. Of the roughly 420 genotyped donors, approximately 81% were placed in the genetic ancestry cluster associated with self-reported Caucasian donors. The study aimed to test whether cataloging public T cell receptors could reveal signatures of past pathogen exposure. The T cell repertoires of about 700 subjects were profiled by immunosequencing and related to cytomegalovirus serostatus. Along with the roughly 710-subject first cohort, a separate validation cohort of over a hundred different subjects was used. To predict cytomegalovirus infection status, the study brought together high-throughput TCR immunosequencing, statistical association of individual TCRs with disease status, and machine learning. To study patterns of TCR occurrence, a later analysis re-analyzed previously published TCR beta repertoires from 650 to 750 donors and added high-resolution HLA genotyping. In the later analysis, no new phenotypic data were used to find candidate immune exposures; instead, reliance was placed on TCR beta sequences and their occurrence across donors. To decide whether each TCR beta V gene segment behaved as functional or pseudogenic, an earlier analysis of approximately 600 of the donors relied on high-throughput TCR beta sequencing. Donor age, sex, ethnicity and CMV serostatus were compiled alongside the repertoire data. Genome-wide SNP genotypes for about three fifths of the roughly 670 donors were used in a later genetic analysis, which treated that subset as a discovery cohort. All discovery cohort repertoires had been generated using a single sequencing platform. Both class I and class II loci were covered by HLA typing, at four-digit resolution. Typing coverage varied by locus: about 620-640 donors for A, B, C, DRB1 and DQB1; 522 for DQA1; approximately 570 for DPA1; approximately 490 for DPB1. Four or five DR-DQ haplotypes were treated as single units for association and clustering because of strong linkage in the cohort. On average, roughly 200,000 unique TCR beta nucleotide sequences were sequenced per donor among some 430 genotyped donors of the cohort, with roughly 19% of those sequences being non-productive. What the study reported, not specific to this receptor: Correlated functional status among segregating V segments might reflect linkage disequilibrium, but an unknown experimental factor could not be ruled out. A few of the identified cytomegalovirus-associated TCR beta chains were confirmed in vitro to be specific for cytomegalovirus antigens. A later genetic analysis associated a missense DCLRE1C variant with V-gene and J-gene trimming of TCR beta chains, and an independent cohort replicated the association. A further reported finding was that TCR beta sequences accurately predicted the HLA-A and HLA-B alleles for most subjects in the first cohort. In a later analysis, the rate of TCR association differed among HLA loci, with DRB1 alleles having the most associated TCRs and HLA-C alleles having the fewest. HLA typing was unavailable for some donors at each locus, so association tests used only the typed subset. Presence/absence analyses assumed roughly uniform sequencing depth across donors, an assumption that may not hold. Because counts were too low, around 18 rarely observed V segments, including chromosome 9 orphons, were left out of the earlier analysis of several hundred of the donors. This cohort had only TCR beta chains sequenced, and the lack of alpha or paired-chain data limited which features could be detected. Compared with the 666-donor mean, donors in an Asian-associated ancestry cluster had fewer N-insertions in productive TCRs, according to a later genetic analysis. In both the original and validation cohorts, the classifier was reported to diagnose cytomegalovirus status with high specificity and sensitivity. The study gave a list of 150 to 200 TCR beta chains associated with cytomegalovirus. While some public TCRs were present in many individuals, most TCR sequences turned up only very rarely across donors. A later analysis associated 15,000 or so TCR beta sequences with specific HLA alleles at a false discovery rate of 0.05. A later analysis found that most CMV-associated TCR beta chains appeared HLA-restricted, with HLA associations seemingly driven largely by CMV exposure. The only immune exposure information available for the cohort was CMV serostatus. Compared with equally common non-associated chains, HLA-associated TCR beta chains in a later analysis were more clonally expanded and had lower generation probabilities. An earlier analysis of 450 to 750 of the donors showed that most TCR beta V segments appeared in productive rearrangements either about 87% or about 30% of the time, which broadly matched IMGT annotations. A later analysis reported that several top co-occurrence clusters appeared linked to parvovirus B19, influenza, CMV and Epstein-Barr virus. The 87-base-pair reads could not distinguish some IMGT-functional V segments, including TRBV6-2 and TRBV6-3, so those segments were excluded. A cluster of highly shared sequence variants was judged likely to be a technical artifact of the sequencing pipeline. The authors suggested that the approach could potentially be extended to other disease states and immunological phenotypes. Strong co-occurrence of HLA alleles, especially DR and DQ, made assigning TCR associations to individual alleles difficult.

Library prep was done by the immunoSEQ multiplex PCR assay. The multiplex PCR relied on a mix of 60 forward primers for TCR Vbeta segments and 13 reverse primers for TCR Jbeta segments. The CDR3 region of rearranged TCR beta genes was amplified from genomic DNA with a multiplex PCR assay. Amplified TCR beta libraries were sequenced as 87-base-pair reads on the Illumina HiSeq System. For the original study's pipeline: Across the 700 or so repertoires, a later analysis counted roughly 84 million unique TCR beta chains, some 11 million of which were shared by at least two donors. A nearest-neighbor algorithm error-corrected the raw reads and collapsed the reads into unique sequences, merging closely related sequences to remove PCR and sequencing errors. To assign V, D and J gene segments, CDR3 sequences were aligned to IMGT reference sequences. For a sequence to be retained, a match of at least six nucleotides to both a V gene segment and a J gene segment was required. Rearrangements were called productive when the CDR3 lacked stop codons and stayed in frame with V and J; all others were non-productive. Following IMGT convention, CDR3 was defined as the stretch from the second conserved V-encoded cysteine up to the conserved J-encoded phenylalanine. The earlier analysis of 450 to 750 of the donors excluded any sequence lacking an unambiguous match to a single V gene segment. An earlier analysis of several hundred of the donors classified V segments as functional when productive rearrangements were above 56.7% and as segregating when the standard deviation between donors was above 5%. A statistical classification framework was developed to diagnose cytomegalovirus status using the catalog of TCR beta chain sequences. In a later analysis, TCR nucleotide sequences were compared against IMGT/GENE-DB human TR gene sequences so that V and J genes could be assigned. A later analysis assigned CDR3 sequences and most-parsimonious VDJ recombination scenarios with the TCRdist pipeline. In a later analysis, every TCR beta chain was defined by the combination of its CDR3 amino acid sequence and its V-gene family, and reads without a unique V-gene family were dropped. As a way to deal with suspected cross-contamination and a sequencing artifact, a later analysis dropped 592 nucleotide sequences that were highly shared and had low generation probability. For each public chain, a later analysis derived a clonal expansion index from normalized ranks of inferred template counts within each repertoire. In a later analysis, generation probabilities were computed with a VDJ recombination model fitted to out-of-frame rearrangements, and the resulting probabilities were checked against IGoR. Hypergeometric tests were used in a later analysis to score TCR-TCR, TCR-HLA and TCR-CMV co-occurrence, with a repertoire-size bias correction applied to the TCR pairs. To estimate false discovery rates, a later analysis permuted the HLA or CMV assignments 20 times. In a later analysis, co-occurring TCRs were grouped using DBSCAN, and TCRdist sequence similarity was added for clustering within HLA-allele-positive subsets. Repertoires with fewer than 30,000 or more than 120,000 public chains were left out of co-occurrence clustering, as were four to six repertoires with anomalous nucleotide sharing. TCRdb mirrors the immuneACCESS table, restricted to in-frame sequences. Some clones are absent from its copies; in checked studies, under half trace to an unresolved V gene, and the reason for the others is unknown. The V and J calls and clone size come from that table; D and trimming were worked out from the DNA. Here the sample has under 100,000 clones; around 79% occur a single time. Roughly 12% of the sample is held by the ten biggest clonotypes.

V was cut back by 4 bases and J by 4 bases, leaving a gap of 11 bases between them. The germline V gene encodes CDR1 KGHSH and CDR2 LQKENI. Its CDR3 holds 14 amino acids, cysteine through phenylalanine. Only the CDR3 DNA is retained, 42 bases long and in frame from the first base. The cohort consisted of some 730 healthy bone marrow donors. At the time of sampling, every cohort member was nominally healthy, though immune exposures that went unrecorded were likely present. CMV serostatus was recorded as positive for some 300 and negative for about 50% of the roughly 670 cohort members, whereas no CMV serostatus was recorded for the donor in question. A peripheral blood sample was provided by each donor, and peripheral blood mononuclear cells were used for TCR beta sequencing. Genomic DNA was extracted from the blood cell samples with the Qiagen DNeasy Blood Extraction Kit.

This sequence originates from a human donor in good health. The rearrangement joined TRBV18 to TRBJ2-1; the D gene is perhaps TRBD2, from 5 matching bases. What was sequenced was PBMCs. The CDR3 region has the sequence CASSLSGIYNEQFF. The nucleotides are TGTGCCAGCTCACTCTCCGGGATATACAATGAGCAGTTCTTC.